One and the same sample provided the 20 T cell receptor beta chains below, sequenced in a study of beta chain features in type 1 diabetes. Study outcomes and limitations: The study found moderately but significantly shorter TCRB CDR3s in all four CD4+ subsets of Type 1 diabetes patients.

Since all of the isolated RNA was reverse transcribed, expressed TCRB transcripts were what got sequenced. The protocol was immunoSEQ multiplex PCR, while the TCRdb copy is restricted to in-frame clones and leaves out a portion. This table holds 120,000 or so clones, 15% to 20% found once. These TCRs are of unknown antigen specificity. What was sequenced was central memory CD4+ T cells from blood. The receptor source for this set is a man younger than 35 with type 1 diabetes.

The CDR3 coding sequence is TGCGCCAGCAGCTCCTTACCAGGGGTTGAGCAGTTCTTC. It encodes CASSSLPGVEQFF. J is TRBJ2-1 and V is TRBV5-1; possible D gene TRBD1, 6 bases. V was cut by 3 bases and J by 9 bases, with 13 bases left in between. CDR3 length equals 13 residues. The germline V gene encodes CDR1 SGHRS and CDR2 YFSETQ.

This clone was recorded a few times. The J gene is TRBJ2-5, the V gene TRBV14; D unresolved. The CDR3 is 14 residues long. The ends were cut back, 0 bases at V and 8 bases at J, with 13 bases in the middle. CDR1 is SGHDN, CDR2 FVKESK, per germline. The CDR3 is CASSQEELGLTQYF. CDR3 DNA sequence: TGTGCCAGCAGCCAAGAAGAGTTGGGTTTAACCCAGTACTTC. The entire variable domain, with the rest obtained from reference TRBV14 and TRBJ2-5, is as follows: EAGVTQFPSHSVIEKGQTVTLRCDPISGHDNLYWYRRVMGKEIKFLLHFVKESKQDESGMPNNRFLAERTGGTYSTLKVQPAELEDSGVYFCASSQEELGLTQYFGPGTRLLVL.

CDR3 sequence: CASRKTSGGRETQYF. The CDR3 DNA reads TGTGCCAGCAGGAAAACTAGCGGGGGGCGTGAGACCCAGTACTTC. This chain connects TRBV2 to TRBJ2-5; TRBD2 aligns across 12 bases. After removal of 6 bases from V and 5 bases from J, the junction contained 7 bases not matched to a gene. CDR1 and CDR2 (germline): SNHLY, FYNNEI. The CDR3 covers 15 residues.

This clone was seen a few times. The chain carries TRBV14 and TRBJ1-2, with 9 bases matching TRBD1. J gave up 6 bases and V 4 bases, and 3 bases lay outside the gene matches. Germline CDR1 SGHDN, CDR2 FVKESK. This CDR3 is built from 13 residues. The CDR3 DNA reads TGTGCCAGCAGCCCGCGGACAGGGGATGGCTACACCTTC. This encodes CASSPRTGDGYTF.

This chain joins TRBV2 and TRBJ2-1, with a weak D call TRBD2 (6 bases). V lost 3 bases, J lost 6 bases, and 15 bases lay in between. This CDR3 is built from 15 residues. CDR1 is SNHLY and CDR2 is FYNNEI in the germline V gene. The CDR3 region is CASSERGGSSNEQFF. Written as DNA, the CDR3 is TGTGCCAGCAGTGAGCGGGGAGGATCGAGCAATGAGCAGTTCTTC.

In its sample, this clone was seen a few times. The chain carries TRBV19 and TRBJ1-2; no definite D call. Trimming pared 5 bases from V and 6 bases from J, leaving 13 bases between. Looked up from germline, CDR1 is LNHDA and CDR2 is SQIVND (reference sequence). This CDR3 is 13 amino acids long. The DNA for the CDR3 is TGTGCCAGTAGTCTGCGCAGGCGCGATGGCTACACCTTC. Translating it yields CASSLRRRDGYTF.

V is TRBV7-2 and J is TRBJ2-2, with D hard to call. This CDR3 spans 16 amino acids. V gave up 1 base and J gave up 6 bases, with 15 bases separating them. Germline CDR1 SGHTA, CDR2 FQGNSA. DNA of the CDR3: TGTGCCAGCAGCTTAGAACAGATACTAACAGCCGGGGAGCTGTTTTTT. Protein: CASSLEQILTAGELFF.

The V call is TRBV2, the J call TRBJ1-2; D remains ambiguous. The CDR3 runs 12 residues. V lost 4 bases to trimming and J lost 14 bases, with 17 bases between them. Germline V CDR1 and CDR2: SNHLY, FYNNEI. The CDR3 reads CASSGAQTLITF. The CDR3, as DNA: TGTGCCAGCAGTGGGGCACAGACCCTGATAACCTTC.

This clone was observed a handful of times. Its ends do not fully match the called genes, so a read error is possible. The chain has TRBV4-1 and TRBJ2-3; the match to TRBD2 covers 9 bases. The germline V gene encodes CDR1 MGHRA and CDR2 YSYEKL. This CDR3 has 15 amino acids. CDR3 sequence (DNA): TGTGCCAGCAGCCCGGTAGCGGGAGGCACAGATACGCAGTATTTT. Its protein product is CASSPVAGGTDTQYF.

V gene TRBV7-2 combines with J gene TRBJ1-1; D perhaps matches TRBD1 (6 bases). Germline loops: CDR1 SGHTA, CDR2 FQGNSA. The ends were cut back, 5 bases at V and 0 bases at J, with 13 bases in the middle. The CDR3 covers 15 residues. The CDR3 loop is CASSPQGLLNTEAFF. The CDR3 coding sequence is TGTGCCAGCAGCCCCCAGGGGTTGCTGAACACTGAAGCTTTCTTT.

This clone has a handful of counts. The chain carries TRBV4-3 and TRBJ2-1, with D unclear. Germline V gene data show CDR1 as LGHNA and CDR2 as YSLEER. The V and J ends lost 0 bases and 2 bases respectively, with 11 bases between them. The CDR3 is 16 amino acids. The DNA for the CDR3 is TGCGCCAGCAGCCAAGATCTCGACTCCGCCTACAATGAGCAGTTCTTC. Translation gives CASSQDLDSAYNEQFF.

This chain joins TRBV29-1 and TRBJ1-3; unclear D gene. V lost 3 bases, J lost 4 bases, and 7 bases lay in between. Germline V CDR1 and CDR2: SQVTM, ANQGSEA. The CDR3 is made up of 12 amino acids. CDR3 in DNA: TGCAGCGTTGATCTAGGCGGAAACACCATATATTTT. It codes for CSVDLGGNTIYF.

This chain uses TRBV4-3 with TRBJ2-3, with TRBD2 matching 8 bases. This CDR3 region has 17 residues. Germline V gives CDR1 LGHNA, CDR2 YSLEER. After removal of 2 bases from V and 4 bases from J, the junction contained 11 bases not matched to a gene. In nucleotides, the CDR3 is TGCGCCAGCAGCCAACTTCCATGGACTAGCATTCCAGATACGCAGTATTTT. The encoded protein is CASSQLPWTSIPDTQYF.

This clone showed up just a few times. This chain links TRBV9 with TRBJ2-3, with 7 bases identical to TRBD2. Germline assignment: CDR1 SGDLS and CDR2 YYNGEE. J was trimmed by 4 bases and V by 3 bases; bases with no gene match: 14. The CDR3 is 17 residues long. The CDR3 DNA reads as TGTGCCAGCAGCGCTCGAGCCGATAGCGGGTATTCAGATACGCAGTATTTT. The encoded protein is CASSARADSGYSDTQYF.

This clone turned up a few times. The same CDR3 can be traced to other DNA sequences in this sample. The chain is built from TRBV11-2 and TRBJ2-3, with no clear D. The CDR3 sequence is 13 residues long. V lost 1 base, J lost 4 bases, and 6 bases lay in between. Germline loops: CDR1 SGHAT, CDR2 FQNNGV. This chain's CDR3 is CASSLVVADTQYF. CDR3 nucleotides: TGTGCCAGCAGCTTAGTGGTCGCAGATACGCAGTATTTT.

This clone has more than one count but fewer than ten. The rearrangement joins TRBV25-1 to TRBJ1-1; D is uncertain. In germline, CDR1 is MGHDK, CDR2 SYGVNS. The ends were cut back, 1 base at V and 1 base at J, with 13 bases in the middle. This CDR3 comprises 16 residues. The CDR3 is CASSEFPQWENTEAFF. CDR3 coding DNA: TGTGCCAGCAGTGAATTCCCACAGTGGGAGAACACTGAAGCTTTCTTT. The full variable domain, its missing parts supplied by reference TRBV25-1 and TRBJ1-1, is EADIYQTPRYLVIGTGKKITLECSQTMGHDKMYWYQQDPGMELHLIHYSYGVNSTEKGDLSSESTVSRIRTEHFPLTLESARPSHTSQYLCASSEFPQWENTEAFFGQGTRLTVV.

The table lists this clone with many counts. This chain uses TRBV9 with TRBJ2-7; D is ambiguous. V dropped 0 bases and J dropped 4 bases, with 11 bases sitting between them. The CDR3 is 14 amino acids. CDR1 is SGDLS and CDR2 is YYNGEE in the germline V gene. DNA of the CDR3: TGTGCCAGCAGCGTAGATAACCTCCCATACGAGCAGTACTTC. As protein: CASSVDNLPYEQYF.

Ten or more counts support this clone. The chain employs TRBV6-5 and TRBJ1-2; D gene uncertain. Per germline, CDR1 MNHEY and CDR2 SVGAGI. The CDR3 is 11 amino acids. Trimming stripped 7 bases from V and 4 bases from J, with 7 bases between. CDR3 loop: CASMASYGYTF. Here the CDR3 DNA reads TGTGCCAGCATGGCCAGCTATGGCTACACCTTC.

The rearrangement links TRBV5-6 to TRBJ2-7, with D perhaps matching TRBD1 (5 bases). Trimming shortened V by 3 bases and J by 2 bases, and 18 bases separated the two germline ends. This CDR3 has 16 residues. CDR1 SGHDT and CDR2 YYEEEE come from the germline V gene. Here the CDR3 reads CASSSLFSAGTYEQYF. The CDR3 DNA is TGTGCCAGCAGCTCTCTCTTTTCGGCAGGGACCTACGAGCAGTACTTC.

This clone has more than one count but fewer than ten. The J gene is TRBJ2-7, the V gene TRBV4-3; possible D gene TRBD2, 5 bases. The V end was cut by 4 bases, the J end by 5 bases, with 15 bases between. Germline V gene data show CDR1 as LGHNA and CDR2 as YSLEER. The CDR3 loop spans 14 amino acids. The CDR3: CASSPRGIRNEQYF. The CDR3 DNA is TGCGCCAGCAGCCCTCGAGGGATCCGGAACGAGCAGTACTTC.